This T cell receptor (beta chain) came from a study of identical twins. Study-level findings and limits: Its conclusions, products of cross-sectional statistical analysis, did not come from following the same donors. Modelling underestimated the level of out-of-frame TCR alpha sharing observed in monozygotic twins.

One entry per CDR3 protein results from TCRdb running MiXCR on the 5' RACE reads. This table holds hundreds of thousands of distinct CDR3 sequences, around 8.1% found once. This clonotype was seen many times. The antigen remains unidentified. Another study also made use of these data, one on yellow fever vaccine responses in identical twins. From that paper: The authors reported partly convergent, partly personalized vaccine responses in identical twins.

The receptor was derived from a woman under 30 in good health. What was sequenced was memory (CD45RO+) T cells sorted from blood.

Written as DNA, the CDR3 is TGTGCCAGCAGCTTGGTTTCTATCGGGGGAGACACTGAAGCTTTCTTT. This codes for CASSLVSIGGDTEAFF. This chain links TRBV5-6 with TRBJ1-1, with D tentatively TRBD1 (5 bases). The CDR3 extends over 16 amino acids. The germline gives CDR1 SGHDT, CDR2 YYEEEE. Trimming took off 0 bases at V and 3 bases at J, with 15 bases between the two ends. The full variable domain, rest sourced from reference TRBV5-6 and TRBJ1-1, is DAGVTQSPTHLIKTRGQQVTLRCSPKSGHDTVSWYQQALGQGPQFIFQYYEEEERQRGNFPDRFSGHQFPNYSSELNVNALLLGDSALYLCASSLVSIGGDTEAFFGQGTRLTVV.